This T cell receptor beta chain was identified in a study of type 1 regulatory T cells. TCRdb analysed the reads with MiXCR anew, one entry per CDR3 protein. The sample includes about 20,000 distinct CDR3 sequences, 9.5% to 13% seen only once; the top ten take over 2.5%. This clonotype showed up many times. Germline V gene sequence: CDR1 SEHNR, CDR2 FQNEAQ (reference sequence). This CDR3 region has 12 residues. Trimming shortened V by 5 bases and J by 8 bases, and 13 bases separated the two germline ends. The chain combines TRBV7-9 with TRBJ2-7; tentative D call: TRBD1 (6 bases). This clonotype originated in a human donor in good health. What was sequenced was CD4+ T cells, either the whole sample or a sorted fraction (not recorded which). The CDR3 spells CASSPGAVQQYF. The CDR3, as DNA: TGTGCCAGCAGCCCAGGGGCCGTCCAGCAGTACTTC.